This T cell receptor (beta chain) derives from a study of blood T cells in healthy people across ages. For the second PCR, which ran for 7 to 11 cycles, a sample-barcoded 5' primer and a J-beta primer mix were used. TCRdb re-called the 5' RACE reads with MiXCR, one entry per CDR3 protein. The sample has about 1.8 million distinct CDR3 sequences, around 48% seen once. The V end was cut by 5 bases, the J end by 1 base, with 6 bases between. Germline CDR1 and CDR2: SGDLS and YYNGEE. The CDR3 extends over 12 amino acids. The sequence was collected from a woman aged 40 to 55 in good health. Input material: blood. V gene TRBV9 combines with J gene TRBJ1-2; D unresolved. CDR3 in DNA: TGTGCCAGCAGGCACAGTAACTATGGCTACACCTTC. It yields the protein CASRHSNYGYTF. Using reference TRBV9 and TRBJ1-2 for the parts outside the CDR3, the full variable domain is DSGVTQTPKHLITATGQRVTLRCSPRSGDLSVYWYQQSLDQGLQFLIQYYNGEERAKGNILERFSAQQFPDLHSELNLSSLELGDSALYFCASRHSNYGYTFGSGTRLTVV.